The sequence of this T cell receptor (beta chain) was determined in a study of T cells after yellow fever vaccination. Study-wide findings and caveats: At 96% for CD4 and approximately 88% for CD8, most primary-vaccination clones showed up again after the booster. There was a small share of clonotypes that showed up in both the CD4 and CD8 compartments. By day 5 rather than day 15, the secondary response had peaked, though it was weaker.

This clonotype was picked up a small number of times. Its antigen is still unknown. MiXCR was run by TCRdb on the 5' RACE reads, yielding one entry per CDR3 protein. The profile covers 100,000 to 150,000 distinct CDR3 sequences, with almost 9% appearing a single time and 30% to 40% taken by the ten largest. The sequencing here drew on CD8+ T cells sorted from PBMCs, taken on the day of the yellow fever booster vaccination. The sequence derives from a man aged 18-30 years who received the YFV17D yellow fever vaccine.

CDR3 DNA: TGCGCCAGCAGCCGGTTTTCAGGGTACCAAGAGACCCAGTACTTC. Translated: CASSRFSGYQETQYF. The gene calls are TRBV4-3 and TRBJ2-5; D is possibly TRBD1 (5 bases). The CDR3 consists of 15 residues. Germline values: CDR1 LGHNA, CDR2 YSLEER. Trimming shortened V by 4 bases and J by 0 bases, and 12 bases separated the two germline ends.